These 14 T cell receptor beta chains share one sample of origin, sequenced in a study of blood T cells in healthy people across ages. The authors ran a second PCR of about 6 to 11 cycles using a sample-barcoded 5' primer and a J-beta primer mix. TCRdb passed the 5' RACE reads through MiXCR, listing each CDR3 protein once. The table lists approximately 800,000 distinct CDR3 sequences, 20% to 25% of them singletons. These data are also associated with another study on T cells of mothers and their children.

Material for sequencing was blood. These receptors were collected from a boy aged 5-17 years in good health.

In this sample, this clonotype turned up a few times. The chain joins TRBV15 to TRBJ2-5; a possible D gene is TRBD1 (6 bases). The CDR3 spans 15 residues. CDR1 and CDR2 (germline): LNHNV, YYDKDF (reference sequence). Trimming pared 3 bases from V and 4 bases from J, leaving 15 bases between. DNA for the CDR3: TGTGCCACCAGCAGCCCTCCAGGGGTCGCAGAGACCCAGTACTTC. This codes for CATSSPPGVAETQYF.

In its sample, this clonotype was seen a few times. The rearrangement joins TRBV6-6 to TRBJ1-1; 7 bases align to TRBD1. The V and J ends lost 6 bases and 2 bases, in that order; junction bases with no gene match: 6. The CDR3 loop spans 14 amino acids. Germline V CDR1 and CDR2: MNHNY, SVGAGI (reference sequence). CDR3 sequence (DNA): TGTGCCAGCAGCATGGACAGGCACAACACTGAAGCTTTCTTT. Translated: CASSMDRHNTEAFF.

This clonotype occurred a few times. This chain links TRBV28 with TRBJ1-5; 10 nucleotides agree with TRBD1. This CDR3 is built from 15 residues. Germline V gene data show CDR1 as MDHEN and CDR2 as SYDVKM. The V gene end was trimmed by 9 bases and the J gene end by 7 bases; junction bases not matched to a gene: 12. CDR3 protein: CASLTTGGAGQPQHF. In DNA, the CDR3 is TGTGCCAGTTTGACGACAGGGGGCGCGGGGCAGCCCCAGCATTTT.

This rearrangement joins TRBV29-1 to TRBJ2-7; D is possibly TRBD1 (5 bases). V was trimmed by 6 bases and J by 3 bases, leaving 15 bases between them. This CDR3 has 13 residues. Germline V lookup: CDR1 SQVTM, CDR2 ANQGSEA. The CDR3 here is CSVEQADRYEQYF. CDR3 coding DNA: TGCAGCGTCGAACAGGCCGACCGCTACGAGCAGTACTTC.

About this clonotype itself: The final CDR3 position lacks the conserved phenylalanine or tryptophan, pointing to a likely read error. The J gene is TRBJ2-5, the V gene TRBV7-2, with TRBD1 as a possible D gene (6 bases). The V end was cut by 3 bases, the J end by 2 bases, with 10 bases between. This CDR3 has 14 amino acids. Germline V gene sequence: CDR1 SGHTA, CDR2 FQGNSA. This CDR3 is CASSFRGRQETQYL. CDR3 nucleotides: TGTGCCAGCAGCTTTAGGGGGAGACAAGAGACCCAGTACCTC.

This clonotype was recorded a few times. The V and J genes are TRBV15 and TRBJ2-7; 9 bases align to TRBD1. V trimming: 1 base; J trimming: 0 bases; junction bases outside the gene matches: 4. Looked up from germline, CDR1 is LNHNV and CDR2 is YYDKDF (reference sequence). The CDR3 extends over 16 amino acids. The CDR3 bases are TGTGCCACCAGCAGAGGGGAGGACAGGGGCTCCTACGAGCAGTACTTC. It specifies CATSRGEDRGSYEQYF.

This rearrangement joins TRBV7-3 to TRBJ2-3; D is undetermined. Per the germline V gene, CDR1 is SGHTA and CDR2 is FQGTGA. The CDR3 loop spans 14 amino acids. Trimming took 0 bases from V and 4 from J, leaving 8 bases between them. CDR3 nucleotides: TGTGCCAGCAGCTTAACCCCATTGGCAGATACGCAGTATTTT. Protein sequence: CASSLTPLADTQYF.

The chain joins TRBV15 to TRBJ1-1; D uncertain. Trimming took 4 bases from V and 0 from J, leaving 6 bases between them. This CDR3 has 13 residues. The germline CDR1 and CDR2 sequences are LNHNV and YYDKDF (reference sequence). The CDR3 DNA is TGTGCCACCAGCATGAACCTGAACACTGAAGCTTTCTTT. Translating gives CATSMNLNTEAFF.

This clonotype was seen repeatedly, ten times or more. A junction end diverges from the germline sequence, so it may reflect a read error. The V and J genes are TRBV28 and TRBJ2-6; D possibly corresponds to TRBD1 (6 bases). The CDR3 runs 15 residues. Germline V gene data show CDR1 as MDHEN and CDR2 as SYDVKM. The CDR3 sequence is CASSLTGSGANVLTF. Here the CDR3 DNA reads TGCGCCAGCAGCTTGACAGGCTCTGGGGCCAACGTCCTGACTTTC.

The chain carries TRBV10-3 and TRBJ2-6, with D unresolved. The V end was cut by 2 bases, the J end by 4 bases, with 6 bases between. Germline-derived CDR1 and CDR2 are ENHRY and SYGVKD. There are 14 residues in the CDR3. CDR3 residues: CAISEVGGANVLTF. The CDR3 nucleotides are TGTGCCATCAGTGAGGTGGGGGGGGCCAACGTCCTGACTTTC.

This clonotype was observed a handful of times. The chain employs TRBV7-2 and TRBJ2-3; D unclear. V was cut by 5 bases and J by 2 bases, with 8 bases left in between. Looked up from germline, CDR1 is SGHTA and CDR2 is FQGNSA. The CDR3 length is 13 residues. This CDR3 is CASSTDNTDTQYF. In nucleotides, the CDR3 is TGTGCCAGCAGCACTGACAACACAGATACGCAGTATTTT.

Only a few counts were recorded for this clonotype. V is TRBV21-1 and J is TRBJ2-7; the table's D call of TRBD1 was not tested on the DNA. TRBV21-1 is an annotated pseudogene. This CDR3 spans 14 amino acids. The CDR3 coding sequence is TGTGCCAGCAGCAAGGTACAGGGGGCGGTCGAGCAGTACTTC. It yields the protein CASSKVQGAVEQYF.

V usage is TRBV29-1 and J usage is TRBJ2-3; TRBD2 is a possible D gene (6 bases). The CDR3 loop spans 12 amino acids. Germline CDR1 is SQVTM and CDR2 is ANQGSEA. Deletions cut 3 bases from V and 4 bases from J, with 8 bases between. CDR3 DNA sequence: TGCAGCGTTGAGGGGAGGTCAGATACGCAGTATTTT. Protein: CSVEGRSDTQYF.

V is TRBV6-6 and J is TRBJ2-7; D not resolved. This CDR3 is built from 12 residues. The germline gives CDR1 MNHNY, CDR2 SVGAGI (reference sequence). Between the trimmed V and J ends, which lost 2 bases and 2 bases, there was a span of 4 bases. CDR3 bases: TGTGCCAGCAGTTACAAGGCCTACGAGCAGTACTTC. Its translation: CASSYKAYEQYF.